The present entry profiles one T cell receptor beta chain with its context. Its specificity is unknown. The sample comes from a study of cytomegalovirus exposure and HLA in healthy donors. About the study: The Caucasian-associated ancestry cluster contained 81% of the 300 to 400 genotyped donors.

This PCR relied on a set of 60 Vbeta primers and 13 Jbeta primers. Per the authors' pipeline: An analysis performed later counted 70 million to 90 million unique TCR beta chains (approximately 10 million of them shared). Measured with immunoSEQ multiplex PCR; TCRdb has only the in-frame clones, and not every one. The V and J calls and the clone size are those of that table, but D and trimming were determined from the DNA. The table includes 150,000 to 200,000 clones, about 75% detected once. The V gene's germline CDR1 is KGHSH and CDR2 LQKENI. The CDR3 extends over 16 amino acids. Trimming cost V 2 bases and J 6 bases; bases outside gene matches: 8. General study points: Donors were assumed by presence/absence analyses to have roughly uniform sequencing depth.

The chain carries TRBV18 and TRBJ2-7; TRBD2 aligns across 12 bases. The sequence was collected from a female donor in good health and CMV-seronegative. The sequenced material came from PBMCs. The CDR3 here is CASSPTSGRFPGEQYF. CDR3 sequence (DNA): TGTGCCAGCTCACCAACTAGCGGGAGGTTCCCAGGCGAGCAGTACTTC.